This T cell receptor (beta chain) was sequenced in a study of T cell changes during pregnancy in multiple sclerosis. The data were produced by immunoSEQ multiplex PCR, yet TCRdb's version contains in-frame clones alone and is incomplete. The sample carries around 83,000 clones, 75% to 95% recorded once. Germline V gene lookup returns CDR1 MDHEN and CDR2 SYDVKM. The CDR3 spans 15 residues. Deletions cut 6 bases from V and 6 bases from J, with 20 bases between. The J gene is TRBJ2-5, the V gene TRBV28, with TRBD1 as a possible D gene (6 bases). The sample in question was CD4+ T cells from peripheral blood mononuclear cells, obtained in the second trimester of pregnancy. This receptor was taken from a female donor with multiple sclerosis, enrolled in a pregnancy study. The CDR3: CASSELPTGGKTQYF. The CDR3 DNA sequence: TGTGCCAGCAGCGAGCTTCCGACAGGTGGGAAGACCCAGTACTTC. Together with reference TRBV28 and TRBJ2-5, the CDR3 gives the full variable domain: DVKVTQSSRYLVKRTGEKVFLECVQDMDHENMFWYRQDPGLGLRLIYFSYDVKMKEKGDIPEGYSVSREKKERFSLILESASTNQTSMYLCASSELPTGGKTQYFGPGTRLLVL.